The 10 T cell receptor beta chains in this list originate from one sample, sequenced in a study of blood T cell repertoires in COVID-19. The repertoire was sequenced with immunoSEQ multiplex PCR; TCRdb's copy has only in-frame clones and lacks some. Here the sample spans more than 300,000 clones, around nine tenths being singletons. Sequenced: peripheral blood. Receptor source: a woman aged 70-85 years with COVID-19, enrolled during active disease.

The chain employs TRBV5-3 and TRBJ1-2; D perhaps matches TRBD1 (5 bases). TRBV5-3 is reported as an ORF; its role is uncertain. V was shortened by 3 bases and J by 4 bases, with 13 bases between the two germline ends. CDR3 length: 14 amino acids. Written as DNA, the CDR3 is TGTGCCAGAAGCTGGGGCCTGACGCTCTATGGCTACACCTTC. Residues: CARSWGLTLYGYTF.

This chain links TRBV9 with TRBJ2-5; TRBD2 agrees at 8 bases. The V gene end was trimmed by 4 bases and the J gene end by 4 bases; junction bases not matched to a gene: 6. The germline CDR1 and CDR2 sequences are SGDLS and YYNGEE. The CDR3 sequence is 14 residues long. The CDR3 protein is CASSPRGGPETQYF. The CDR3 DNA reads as TGTGCCAGCAGCCCCCGGGGGGGCCCAGAGACCCAGTACTTC. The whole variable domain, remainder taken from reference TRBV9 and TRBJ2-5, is DSGVTQTPKHLITATGQRVTLRCSPRSGDLSVYWYQQSLDQGLQFLIQYYNGEERAKGNILERFSAQQFPDLHSELNLSSLELGDSALYFCASSPRGGPETQYFGPGTRLLVL.

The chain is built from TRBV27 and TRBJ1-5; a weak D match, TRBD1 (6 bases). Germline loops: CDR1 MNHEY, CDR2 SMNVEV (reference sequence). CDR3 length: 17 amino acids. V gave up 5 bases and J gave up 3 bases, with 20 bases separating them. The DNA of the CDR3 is TGTGCCAGCAGTCTACGACCGCGACAGGCCCCCAATCAGCCCCAGCATTTT. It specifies CASSLRPRQAPNQPQHF.

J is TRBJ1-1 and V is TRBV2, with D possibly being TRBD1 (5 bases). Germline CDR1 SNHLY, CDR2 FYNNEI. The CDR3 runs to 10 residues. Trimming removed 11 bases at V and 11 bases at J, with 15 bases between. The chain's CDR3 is CACRGKRAFF. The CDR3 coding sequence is TGTGCCTGTCGGGGGAAGAGGGCTTTCTTT.

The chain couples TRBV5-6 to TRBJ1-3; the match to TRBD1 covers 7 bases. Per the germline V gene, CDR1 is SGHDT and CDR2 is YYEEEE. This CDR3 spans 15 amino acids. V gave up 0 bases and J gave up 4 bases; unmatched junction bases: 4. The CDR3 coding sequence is TGTGCCAGCAGCTTGGCGACAGGGTCAGGAAACACCATATATTTT. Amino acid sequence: CASSLATGSGNTIYF.

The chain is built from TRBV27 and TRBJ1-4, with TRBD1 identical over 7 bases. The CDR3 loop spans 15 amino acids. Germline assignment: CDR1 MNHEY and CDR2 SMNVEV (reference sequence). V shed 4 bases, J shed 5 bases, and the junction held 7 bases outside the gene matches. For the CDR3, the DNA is TGTGCCAGCAGTTCAAGGGACAGTCGAAATGAAAAACTGTTTTTT. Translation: CASSSRDSRNEKLFF.

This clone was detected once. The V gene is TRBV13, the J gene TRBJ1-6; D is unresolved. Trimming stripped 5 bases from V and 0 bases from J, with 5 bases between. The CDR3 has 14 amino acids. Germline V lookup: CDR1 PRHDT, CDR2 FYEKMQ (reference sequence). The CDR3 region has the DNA TGTGCCAGCAGCACGAGCTCCTATAATTCACCCCTCCACTTT. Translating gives CASSTSSYNSPLHF.

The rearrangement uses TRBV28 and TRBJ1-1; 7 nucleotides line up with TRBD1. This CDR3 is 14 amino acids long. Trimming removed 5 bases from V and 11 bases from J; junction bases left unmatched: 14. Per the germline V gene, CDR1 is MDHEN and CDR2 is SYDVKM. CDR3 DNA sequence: TGTGCCAGCAGTCGATCCCTAGGGGGCGCTTCTGCTTTCTTT. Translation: CASSRSLGGASAFF.

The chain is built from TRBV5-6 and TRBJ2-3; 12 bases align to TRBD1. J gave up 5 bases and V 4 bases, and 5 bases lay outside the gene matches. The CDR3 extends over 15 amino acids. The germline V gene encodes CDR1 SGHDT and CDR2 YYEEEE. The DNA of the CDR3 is TGTGCCAGCAGCCGGGACAGGGGGCATGGAGATACGCAGTATTTT. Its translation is CASSRDRGHGDTQYF.

The CDR3 coding sequence is TGTGCCAGCAGCTTGGGGCAGGGAACTAACTATGGCTACACCTTC. It is translated as CASSLGQGTNYGYTF. V is TRBV5-8 and J is TRBJ1-2; D perhaps matches TRBD1 (5 bases). V was shortened by 0 bases and J by 0 bases, with 9 bases between the two germline ends. The length of the CDR3 is 15 residues. Germline CDR1 is SGHTS and CDR2 is YDEGEE.